This TCR beta chain is from a study of regulatory T cells in long-lasting Graves disease. The time point was: persistent/refractory GD, antithyroid drugs over 5 years with positive TRAb. PBMCs were the source of the RNA used for TCR sequencing. There are many counts of this clonotype. Investigators prepared the TCR beta libraries by applying iRepertoire HTBI primers and Arm-PCR of CDR3 regions. One entry per CDR3 protein, called by TCRdb with MiXCR from the multiplex PCR reads. Counted here are approximately 290,000 distinct CDR3 sequences, 22% occurring once; the ten biggest clones make up approximately 53%. This CDR3 is 14 amino acids long. CDR1 SGHAT and CDR2 FQNNGV come from the germline V gene. J lost 2 bases, V lost 5 bases, and 2 bases had no gene match.

This chain joins TRBV11-2 and TRBJ2-5; TRBD1 aligns across 10 bases. The clonotype was recovered from a female donor with Graves disease. The sample consisted of peripheral blood mononuclear cells (PBMCs), taken when the disease was refractory, from a patient treated with antithyroid drugs. CDR3 bases: TGTGCCAGCAGCGGGGACAGGGGACAAGAGACCCAGTACTTC. This encodes CASSGDRGQETQYF.